Listed below are T cell receptor beta chains from one sample, sequenced in a study of blood T cells in healthy people across ages. TCRdb reanalysed the 5' RACE reads using MiXCR and keeps one entry per CDR3 protein. The sample yields 1,300,000 or so distinct CDR3 sequences, 59% seen once. The sequenced sample consisted of blood. The receptors shown here come from a man aged 18 to 35 in good health. Each CDR3 is given with its conserved first and last residue. D genes are given only for firm matches. Not every row has a clone size; where given, it reads once, few, many or a size class.

v_gene,d_gene,abundance,j_gene,CDR3aa,CDR3nt
TRBV6-1,.,.,TRBJ2-1,CASSRHSSTGRSYNEQFF,TGTGCCAGCAGCCGCCACAGCTCGACAGGTCGTTCCTACAATGAGCAGTTCTTC
TRBV7-9,.,.,TRBJ1-5,CAVGGANQPQHF,TGTGCCGTCGGGGGGGCGAATCAGCCCCAGCATTTT
TRBV4-3,TRBD1,.,TRBJ1-6,CASSQGTGSNNSPLHF,TGCGCCAGCAGCCAAGGGACAGGGTCCAATAATTCACCCCTCCACTTT
TRBV4-2,.,once,TRBJ2-3,CASSQAPQGTDTQYF,TGTGCCAGCAGCCAAGCCCCACAGGGCACAGATACACAGTATTTT
TRBV24-1,.,.,TRBJ2-3,CATSDLPPTDTQYF,TGTGCCACCAGTGATTTGCCCCCCACAGATACGCAGTATTTT
TRBV29-1,TRBD1,few,TRBJ2-1,CSVDRGLGNEQFF,TGCAGCGTGGACAGGGGCTTGGGAAATGAGCAGTTCTTC
TRBV29-1,TRBD1,.,TRBJ2-5,CSAGGDRGQETQYF,TGCAGCGCTGGGGGAGACAGGGGCCAAGAGACCCAGTACTTC
TRBV20-1,TRBD2,.,TRBJ2-1,CSARGFGLAGNNEQFF,TGCAGTGCTAGAGGGTTCGGACTAGCGGGAAACAATGAGCAGTTCTTC
TRBV7-9,.,.,TRBJ1-1,CASSLEGILNTEAFF,TGTGCCAGCAGCTTAGAAGGGATACTGAACACTGAAGCTTTCTTT
TRBV30,TRBD1,.,TRBJ1-2,CAWNRGYGYTF,TGTGCCTGGAACAGGGGCTATGGCTACACCTTC
TRBV11-2,TRBD1,.,TRBJ2-3,CASSLGRGDRLTDTQYF,TGTGCCAGCAGCTTGGGACGAGGGGACAGGCTCACAGATACGCAGTATTTT
TRBV12-3/TRBV12-4,.,.,TRBJ1-4,CASARGVDEKLFF,TGTGCCAGCGCTAGAGGGGTAGATGAAAAACTGTTTTTT
TRBV5-1,.,.,TRBJ1-4,CASSLNRQNEKLFF,TGCGCCAGCAGCTTGAACAGGCAGAATGAAAAACTGTTTTTT
TRBV5-1,.,.,TRBJ1-6,CASSSGENSPLHF,TGCGCCAGCAGCTCGGGGGAGAATTCACCCCTCCACTTT
TRBV12-5,.,few,TRBJ2-6,CASGLLTF,TGTGCTAGTGGGCTTTTGACTTTC
TRBV7-9,TRBD2,.,TRBJ2-1,CASSLSSLREDNEQFF,TGTGCCAGCAGCTTATCATCTCTGCGGGAGGACAATGAGCAGTTCTTC
TRBV6-5,.,.,TRBJ1-5,CASRRRGDSNQPQHF,TGTGCCAGCAGACGCCGTGGGGATAGCAATCAGCCCCAGCATTTT
TRBV7-8,.,.,TRBJ2-5,CASRPETGSLKVETQYF,TGTGCCAGCAGACCCGAGACCGGATCCTTGAAAGTGGAGACCCAGTACTTC
TRBV7-9,TRBD2,once,TRBJ2-5,CASSPGTSGNKETQYF,TGTGCCAGCAGCCCAGGGACTAGCGGGAATAAAGAGACCCAGTACTTC
TRBV6-5,TRBD1,.,TRBJ2-5,CASSRHPRTGRETQYF,TGTGCCAGCAGTCGACACCCCAGGACAGGGCGAGAGACCCAGTACTTC
TRBV27,TRBD1,.,TRBJ2-2,CASSSGGWEAGELFF,TGTGCCAGCAGTTCAGGGGGCTGGGAGGCCGGGGAGCTGTTTTTT
TRBV6-2/TRBV6-3,.,.,TRBJ1-2,CASQQQVHNGYTF,TGTGCCAGTCAACAACAAGTTCATAATGGCTACACCTTC
TRBV5-1,.,few,TRBJ2-7,CASRGNWEQYF,TGCGCCAGCAGAGGGAATTGGGAGCAGTACTTC
TRBV29-1,TRBD2,few,TRBJ2-7,CSVESVTSGRYEQYF,TGCAGCGTTGAATCGGTGACTAGCGGGAGGTACGAGCAGTACTTC
TRBV12-3/TRBV12-4,.,.,TRBJ1-1,CASRGNLNTEAFF,TGTGCCAGCAGGGGGAATCTGAACACTGAAGCTTTCTTT
TRBV7-2,.,few,TRBJ1-1,CASSLDFRGGLYEAFF,TGTGCCAGCAGCTTAGATTTTAGGGGAGGCCTTTATGAAGCTTTCTTT
TRBV7-2,.,few,TRBJ2-5,CASSLAPGSQETQYF,TGTGCCAGCAGCTTAGCACCGGGTTCCCAAGAGACCCAGTACTTC
TRBV20-1,.,once,TRBJ1-5,CSAPRAEGPYSGQHF,TGCAGTGCCCCCCGAGCGGAGGGCCCTTACTCGGGGCAGCATTTT
TRBV2,TRBD1,few,TRBJ2-3,CASSKDRGQDTQYF,TGTGCCAGCAGTAAGGACAGGGGACAAGATACGCAGTATTTT
TRBV14,.,.,TRBJ2-7,CASSQEAGHPYEQYF,TGTGCCAGCAGCCAAGAAGCCGGACACCCCTACGAGCAGTACTTC
TRBV10-3,TRBD2,few,TRBJ2-5,CAISEGEGRETQYF,TGTGCCATCAGTGAAGGGGAGGGGCGGGAGACCCAGTACTTC
TRBV20-1,TRBD2,.,TRBJ2-7,CSAGGGRAYEQYF,TGCAGTGCAGGTGGCGGGAGGGCCTACGAGCAGTACTTC
TRBV7-9,.,.,TRBJ2-4,CASSLALMEKYF,TGTGCCAGCAGCTTAGCGCTAATGGAGAAGTACTTC
TRBV27,TRBD1,many,TRBJ1-5,CASSRRQGTMGSTQHF,TGTGCCAGCAGTAGACGACAGGGGACTATGGGTTCGACCCAGCATTTT
TRBV7-9,.,.,TRBJ1-1,CASRPTQGNTEAFF,TGTGCCAGCAGGCCGACCCAGGGGAACACTGAAGCTTTCTTT
TRBV25-1,TRBD2,.,TRBJ2-5,CASSGLAGGLEETQYF,TGTGCCAGCAGTGGACTAGCGGGAGGGTTGGAAGAGACCCAGTACTTC
TRBV27,TRBD2,.,TRBJ2-7,CVSRDSGGAYEQYF,TGTGTCAGCAGGGATAGCGGGGGAGCCTACGAGCAGTACTTC
TRBV7-2,TRBD1,.,TRBJ1-4,CASSRWTGAIATNEKLFF,TGTGCCAGCAGCCGCTGGACAGGGGCCATTGCAACTAATGAAAAACTGTTTTTT
TRBV7-9,.,.,TRBJ2-7,CASSQTRLGNLYEQYF,TGTGCCAGCAGCCAGACACGACTAGGGAACCTCTACGAGCAGTACTTC
TRBV7-2,.,.,TRBJ1-3,CASSLRDRISNPGNTIYF,TGTGCCAGCAGCTTAAGGGACCGGATATCTAATCCTGGAAACACCATATATTTT
TRBV20-1,.,.,TRBJ1-1,CSALDAVAGAFF,TGCAGTGCCCTCGATGCCGTCGCGGGAGCTTTCTTT
TRBV20-1,TRBD1,.,TRBJ1-2,CSASGDREDHGYTF,TGCAGTGCTAGTGGGGACAGGGAGGATCATGGCTACACCTTC
TRBV3-1,.,.,TRBJ1-4,CASSPERGEKLFF,TGTGCCAGCAGCCCAGAGCGTGGTGAAAAACTGTTTTTT
TRBV20-1,.,few,TRBJ2-5,CSAQAWEVYQETQYF,TGCAGTGCCCAAGCGTGGGAAGTGTACCAAGAGACCCAGTACTTC
TRBV6-6,.,.,TRBJ2-7,CASSSTDNYEQYF,TGTGCCAGCAGCTCGACAGACAATTACGAGCAGTACTTC
TRBV7-9,.,.,TRBJ1-2,CASSVGTSPYGYTF,TGTGCCAGCAGCGTAGGTACGAGCCCATATGGCTACACCTTC
TRBV14,.,.,TRBJ1-1,CASSPQGPRKAFF,TGTGCCAGCAGCCCACAGGGCCCCAGAAAAGCTTTCTTT